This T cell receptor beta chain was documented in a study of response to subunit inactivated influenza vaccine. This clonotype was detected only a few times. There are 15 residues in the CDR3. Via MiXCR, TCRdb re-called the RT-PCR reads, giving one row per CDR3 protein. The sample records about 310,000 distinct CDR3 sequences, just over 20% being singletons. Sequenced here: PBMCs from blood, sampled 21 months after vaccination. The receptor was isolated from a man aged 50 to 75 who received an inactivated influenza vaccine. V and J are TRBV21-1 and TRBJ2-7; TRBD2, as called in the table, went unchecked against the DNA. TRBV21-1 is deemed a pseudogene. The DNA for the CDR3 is TGTGCCAGCAGCAAATGGGGCAGGACTATACGAGGGCAGTACTTC. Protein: CASSKWGRTIRGQYF.